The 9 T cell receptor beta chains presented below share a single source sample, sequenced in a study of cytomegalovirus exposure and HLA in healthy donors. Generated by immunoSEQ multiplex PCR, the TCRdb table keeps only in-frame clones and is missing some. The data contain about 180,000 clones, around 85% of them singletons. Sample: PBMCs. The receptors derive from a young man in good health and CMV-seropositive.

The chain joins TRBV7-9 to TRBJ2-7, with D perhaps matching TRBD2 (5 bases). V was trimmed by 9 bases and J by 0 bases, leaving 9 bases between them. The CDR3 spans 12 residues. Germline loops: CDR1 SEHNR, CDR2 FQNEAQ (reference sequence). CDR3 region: CASSGNSYEQYF. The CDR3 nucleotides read TGTGCCAGTTCGGGGAACTCCTACGAGCAGTACTTC.

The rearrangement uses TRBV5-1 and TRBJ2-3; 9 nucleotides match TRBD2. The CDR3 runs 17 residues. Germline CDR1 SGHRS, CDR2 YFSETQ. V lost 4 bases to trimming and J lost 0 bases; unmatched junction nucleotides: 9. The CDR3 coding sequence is TGCGCCAGCAGCCCGCTGACTAGCGGTATTAGCACAGATACGCAGTATTTT. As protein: CASSPLTSGISTDTQYF. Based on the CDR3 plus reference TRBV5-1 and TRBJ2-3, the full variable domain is KAGVTQTPRYLIKTRGQQVTLSCSPISGHRSVSWYQQTPGQGLQFLFEYFSETQRNKGNFPGRFSGRQFSNSRSEMNVSTLELGDSALYLCASSPLTSGISTDTQYFGPGTRLTVL.

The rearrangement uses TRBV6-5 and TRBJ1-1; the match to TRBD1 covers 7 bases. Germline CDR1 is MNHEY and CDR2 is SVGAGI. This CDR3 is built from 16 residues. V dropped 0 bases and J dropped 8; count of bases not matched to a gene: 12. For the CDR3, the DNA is TGTGCCAGCAGTTACTCGTCTAGAAGGGGGCGTATGGAAGCTTTCTTT. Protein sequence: CASSYSSRRGRMEAFF.

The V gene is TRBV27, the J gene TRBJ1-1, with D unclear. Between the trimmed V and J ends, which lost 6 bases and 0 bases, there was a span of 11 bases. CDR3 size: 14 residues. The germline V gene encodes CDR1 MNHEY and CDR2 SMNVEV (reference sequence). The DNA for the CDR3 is TGTGCCAGCAGCCGACATAATGTGAACACTGAAGCTTTCTTT. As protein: CASSRHNVNTEAFF.

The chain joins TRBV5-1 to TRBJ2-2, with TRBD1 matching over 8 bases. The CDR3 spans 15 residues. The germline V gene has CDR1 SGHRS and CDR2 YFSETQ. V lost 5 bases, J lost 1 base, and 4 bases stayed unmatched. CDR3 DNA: TGCGCCAGCAGAGCTGGGACAGGGAACACCGGGGAGCTGTTTTTT. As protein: CASRAGTGNTGELFF.

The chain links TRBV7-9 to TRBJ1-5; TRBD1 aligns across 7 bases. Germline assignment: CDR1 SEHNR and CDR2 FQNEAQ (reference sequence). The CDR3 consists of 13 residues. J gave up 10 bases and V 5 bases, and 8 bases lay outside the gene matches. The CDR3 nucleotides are TGTGCCAGCAGCCGAACCGACAGGGAACCCCAGCATTTT. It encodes CASSRTDREPQHF.

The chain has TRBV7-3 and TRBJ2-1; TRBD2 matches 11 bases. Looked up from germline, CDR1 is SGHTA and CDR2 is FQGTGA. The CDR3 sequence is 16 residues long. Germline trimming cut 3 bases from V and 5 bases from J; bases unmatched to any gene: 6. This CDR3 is CASSFPPTSGDNEQFF. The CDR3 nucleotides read TGTGCCAGCAGCTTCCCACCGACTAGCGGGGACAATGAGCAGTTCTTC.

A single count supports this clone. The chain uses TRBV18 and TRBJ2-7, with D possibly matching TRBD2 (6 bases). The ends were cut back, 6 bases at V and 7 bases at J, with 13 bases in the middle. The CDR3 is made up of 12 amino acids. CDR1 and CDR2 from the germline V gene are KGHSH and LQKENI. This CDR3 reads CASSRDRGEQYF. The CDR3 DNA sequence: TGTGCCAGCTCGCGGGACCGCGGGGAGCAGTACTTC.

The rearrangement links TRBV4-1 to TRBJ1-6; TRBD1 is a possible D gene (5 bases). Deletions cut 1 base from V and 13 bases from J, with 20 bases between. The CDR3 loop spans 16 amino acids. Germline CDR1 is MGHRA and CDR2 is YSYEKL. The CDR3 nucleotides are TGCGCCAGCAGCCAAGGATCCAGGACAAGGCTATCGCCCCTCCACTTT. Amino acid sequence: CASSQGSRTRLSPLHF.